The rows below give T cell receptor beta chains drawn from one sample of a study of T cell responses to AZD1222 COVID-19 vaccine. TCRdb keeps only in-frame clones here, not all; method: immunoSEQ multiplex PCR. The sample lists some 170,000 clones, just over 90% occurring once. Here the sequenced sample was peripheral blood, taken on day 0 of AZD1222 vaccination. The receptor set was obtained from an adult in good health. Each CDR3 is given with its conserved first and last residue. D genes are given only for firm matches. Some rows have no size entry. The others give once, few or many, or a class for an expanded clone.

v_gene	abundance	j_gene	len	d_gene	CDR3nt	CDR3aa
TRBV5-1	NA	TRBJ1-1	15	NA	TGCGCCAGCAGCTTGAGTGAGGGGCGGTTCACTGAAGCTTTCTTT	CASSLSEGRFTEAFF
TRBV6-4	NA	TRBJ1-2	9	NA	TGTGCCAGCCACTATGGCTACACCTTC	CASHYGYTF
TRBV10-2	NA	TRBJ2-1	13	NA	TGCGCCAGCAGCTTGGGGCGTTACAATGAGCAGTTCTTC	CASSLGRYNEQFF
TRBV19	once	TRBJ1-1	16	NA	TGTGCCAGTAGTATTTATCTGAGGGGCTCGAACACTGAAGCTTTCTTT	CASSIYLRGSNTEAFF
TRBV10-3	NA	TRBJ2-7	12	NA	TGTGCCATCAGTGTAGTTTCCGACGAGCAGTACTTC	CAISVVSDEQYF
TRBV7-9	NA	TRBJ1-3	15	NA	TGTGCCAGCAGCACCAACCAGGGGTCTGGAAACACCATATATTTT	CASSTNQGSGNTIYF
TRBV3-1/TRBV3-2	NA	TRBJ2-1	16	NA	TGTGCCAGCAGCCGACTAAGTAACTTGGGAGTCAATGAGCAGTTCTTC	CASSRLSNLGVNEQFF
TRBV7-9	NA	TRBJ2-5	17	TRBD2	TGTGCCAGCAGCCCCCCAGGCAGTACGGGGGGAATAGCGACCCAGTACTTC	CASSPPGSTGGIATQYF
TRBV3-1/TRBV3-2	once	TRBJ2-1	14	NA	TGTGCCAGCAGCCAATCAGGGTCCTACAATGAGCAGTTCTTC	CASSQSGSYNEQFF
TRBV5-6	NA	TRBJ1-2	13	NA	TGTGCCAGCAGCTTGGGTGCGGCGACCGGCTACACCTTC	CASSLGAATGYTF
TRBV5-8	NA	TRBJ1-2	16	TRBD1	TGTGCCAGCAGCAAAGGACAGGGGGCGTGGAACTATGGCTACACCTTC	CASSKGQGAWNYGYTF
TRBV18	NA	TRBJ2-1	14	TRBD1	TGTGCCAGCTCGCCTAAAACACAGGGGGCGGTGCAGTTCTTC	CASSPKTQGAVQFF
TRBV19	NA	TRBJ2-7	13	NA	TGTGCCAGTAGTACCCCGGGTCACCCGGGGCAGTACTTC	CASSTPGHPGQYF
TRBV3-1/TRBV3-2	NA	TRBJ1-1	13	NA	TGTGCCAGCAGCTCCCCGCTGGACACTGAAGCTTTCTTT	CASSSPLDTEAFF
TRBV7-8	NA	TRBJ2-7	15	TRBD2	TGTGCCAGCACCACCCGAGGGAGGGCCGACTACGAGCAGTACTTC	CASTTRGRADYEQYF
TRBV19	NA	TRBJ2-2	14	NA	TGTGCCAGTACCCTGCTGCCGAACACCGGGGAGCTGTTTTTT	CASTLLPNTGELFF
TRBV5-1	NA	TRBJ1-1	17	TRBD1	TGCGCCAGCAGCATTTCAGCTCAGGGGGCCTTGGACACTGAAGCTTTCTTT	CASSISAQGALDTEAFF
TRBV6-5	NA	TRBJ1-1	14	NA	TGTGCCAGCAGTTACGACACCTTGAACACTGAAGCTTTCTTT	CASSYDTLNTEAFF
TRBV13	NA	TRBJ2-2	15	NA	TGTGCCAGCAGCTTAGGCGGAAGGGGCACCGGGGAGCTGTTTTTT	CASSLGGRGTGELFF
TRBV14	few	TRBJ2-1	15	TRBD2	TGTGCCAGCAGCCAAACTAGCGGAGGGGGAAATGAGCAGTTCTTC	CASSQTSGGGNEQFF
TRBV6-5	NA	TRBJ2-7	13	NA	TGTGCCAGCAGTTACCAGAGCTCCTACGAGCAGTACTTC	CASSYQSSYEQYF
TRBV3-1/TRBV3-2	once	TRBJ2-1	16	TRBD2	TGTGCCAGCAGCCAAGTAATAACTAGCGGGAGGAATGAGCAGTTCTTC	CASSQVITSGRNEQFF
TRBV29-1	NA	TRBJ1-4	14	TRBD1	TGCAGCGTTTCCGGACAGGGCACTAATGAAAAACTGTTTTTT	CSVSGQGTNEKLFF
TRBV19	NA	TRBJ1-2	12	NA	TGTGCCAGTAGTAAGGGGACCTATGGCTACACCTTC	CASSKGTYGYTF
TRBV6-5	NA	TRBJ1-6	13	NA	TGTGCCAGCACTTTGGGGGCTGGCTCACCCCTCCACTTT	CASTLGAGSPLHF
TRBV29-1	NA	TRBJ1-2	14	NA	TGCAGCGTTGATAAGGGGGAGCATACCTATGGCTACACCTTC	CSVDKGEHTYGYTF
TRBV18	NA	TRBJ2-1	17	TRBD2	TGTGCCAGCTCACCATTCGCTGGCGGGAGATCGAGTAATGAGCAGTTCTTC	CASSPFAGGRSSNEQFF
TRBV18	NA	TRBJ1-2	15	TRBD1	TGTGCCAGCTCAACCACAGGGGGCGCCCCCTATGGCTACACCTTC	CASSTTGGAPYGYTF
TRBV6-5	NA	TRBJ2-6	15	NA	TGTGCCAGCAGTCCCTCTGCGGGGGGGGCCAACGTCCTGACTTTC	CASSPSAGGANVLTF
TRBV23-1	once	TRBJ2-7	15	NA	TGCGCCAGCAGTCAATCCCGGGACAAGGCCTACGAGCAGTACTTC	CASSQSRDKAYEQYF
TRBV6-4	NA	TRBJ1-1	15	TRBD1	TGTGCCAGCTCTCAGGGGGCCGACGGTATCACTGAAGCTTTCTTT	CASSQGADGITEAFF
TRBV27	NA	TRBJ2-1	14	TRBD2	TGTGCCAGCAGAGGTCCTAGCGGGAGAAATGAGCAGTTCTTC	CASRGPSGRNEQFF
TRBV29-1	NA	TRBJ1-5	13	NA	TGCAGCGTTGTAGAGAATAGCAATCAGCCCCAGCATTTT	CSVVENSNQPQHF
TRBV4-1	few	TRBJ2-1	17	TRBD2	TGCGCCAGCAGCAAGACTAGCGGGCGCATAACCTACAATGAGCAGTTCTTC	CASSKTSGRITYNEQFF
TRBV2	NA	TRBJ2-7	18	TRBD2	TGTGCCAGCAGTTACGGGACTAGCGGGAGGTTGGGGTCGTACGAGCAGTACTTC	CASSYGTSGRLGSYEQYF
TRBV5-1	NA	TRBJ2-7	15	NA	TGCGCCAGCAGCTTGGCCGAAGTGGGCTCTTACGAGCAGTACTTC	CASSLAEVGSYEQYF
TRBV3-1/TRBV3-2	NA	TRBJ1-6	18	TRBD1	TGTGCCAGCAGCCAATTTTCGTCCGCGACAGGGGCATTTTCACCCCTCCACTTT	CASSQFSSATGAFSPLHF
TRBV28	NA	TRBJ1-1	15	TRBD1	TGTGCCAGCAGCCGACAGGGGGCGAAGAACACTGAAGCTTTCTTT	CASSRQGAKNTEAFF
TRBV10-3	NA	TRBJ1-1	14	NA	TGTGCCATCAGTGAGGCAGGGAAAAACACTGAAGCTTTCTTT	CAISEAGKNTEAFF
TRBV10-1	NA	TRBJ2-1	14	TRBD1	TGCGCCAGCAGTGACGGACAGGCCGTCAATGAGCAGTTCTTC	CASSDGQAVNEQFF
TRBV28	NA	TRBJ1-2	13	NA	TGTGCCAGCAGTTTCACAGGGAGGTATGGCTACACCTTC	CASSFTGRYGYTF
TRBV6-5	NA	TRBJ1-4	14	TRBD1	TGTGCCAGCAGTTTGACAGGGGGTAATGAAAAACTGTTTTTT	CASSLTGGNEKLFF
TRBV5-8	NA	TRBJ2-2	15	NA	TGTGCCAGCAGCTTATCAACCCGCAACACCGGGGAGCTGTTTTTT	CASSLSTRNTGELFF
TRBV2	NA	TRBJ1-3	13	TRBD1	TGTGCCAGCAGGACAGGGGCAGGAAACACCATATATTTT	CASRTGAGNTIYF
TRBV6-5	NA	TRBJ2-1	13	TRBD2	TGTGCCAGCAGCGGACTAGGTCGGAATGAGCAGTTCTTC	CASSGLGRNEQFF
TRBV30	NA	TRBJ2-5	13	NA	TGTGCCTGGAGTGCTCACCGGCGGGAGACCCAGTACTTC	CAWSAHRRETQYF
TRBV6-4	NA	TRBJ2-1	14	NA	TGTGCCAGCAGTTCCCGGGACGGATACAATGAGCAGTTCTTC	CASSSRDGYNEQFF
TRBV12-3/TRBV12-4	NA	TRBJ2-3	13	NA	TGTGCCAGCAGTCCGGGTCTTTCCCCCAGTCAGTATTTT	CASSPGLSPSQYF
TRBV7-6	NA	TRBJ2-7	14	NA	TGTGCCAGCAGAGTCTTACCGGCCGGTGGCGAGCAGTACTTC	CASRVLPAGGEQYF
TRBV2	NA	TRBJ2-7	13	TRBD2	TGTGCCTGCGGGACTAGCGTCCCCTACGAGCAGTACTTC	CACGTSVPYEQYF
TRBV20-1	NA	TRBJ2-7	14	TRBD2	TGCAGTGCTAGTAGCGGGGTTTACTCCTACGAGCAGTACTTC	CSASSGVYSYEQYF